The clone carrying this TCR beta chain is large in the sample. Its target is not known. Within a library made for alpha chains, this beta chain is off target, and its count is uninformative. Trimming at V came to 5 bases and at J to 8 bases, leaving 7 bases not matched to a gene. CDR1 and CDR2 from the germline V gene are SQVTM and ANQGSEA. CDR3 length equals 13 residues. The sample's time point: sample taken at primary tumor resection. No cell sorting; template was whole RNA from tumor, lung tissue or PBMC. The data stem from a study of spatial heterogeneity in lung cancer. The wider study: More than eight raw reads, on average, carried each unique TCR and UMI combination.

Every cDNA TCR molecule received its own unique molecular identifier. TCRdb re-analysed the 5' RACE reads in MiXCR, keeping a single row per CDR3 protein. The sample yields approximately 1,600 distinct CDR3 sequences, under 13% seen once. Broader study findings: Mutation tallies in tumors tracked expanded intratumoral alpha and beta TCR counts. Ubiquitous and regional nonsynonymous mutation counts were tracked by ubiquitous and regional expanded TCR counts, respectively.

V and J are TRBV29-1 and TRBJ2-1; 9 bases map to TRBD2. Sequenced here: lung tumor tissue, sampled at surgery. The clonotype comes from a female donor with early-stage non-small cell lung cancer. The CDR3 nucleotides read TGCAGCGTTTCGGCGGGAGGGATATATGAGCAGTTCTTC. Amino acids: CSVSAGGIYEQFF.